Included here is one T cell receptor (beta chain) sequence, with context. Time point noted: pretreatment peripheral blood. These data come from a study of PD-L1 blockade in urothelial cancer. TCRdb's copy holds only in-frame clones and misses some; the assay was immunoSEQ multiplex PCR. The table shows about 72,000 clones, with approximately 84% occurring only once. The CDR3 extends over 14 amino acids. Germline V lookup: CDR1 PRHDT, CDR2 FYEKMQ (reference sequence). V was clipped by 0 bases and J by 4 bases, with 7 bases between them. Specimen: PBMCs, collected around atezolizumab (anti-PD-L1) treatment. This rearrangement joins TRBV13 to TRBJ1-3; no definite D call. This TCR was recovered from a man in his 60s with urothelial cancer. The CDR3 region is CASSLGIGGNTIYF. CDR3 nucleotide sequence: TGTGCCAGCAGCTTAGGAATCGGGGGAAACACCATATATTTT.